These 17 T cell receptor beta chains share one sample of origin, sequenced in a study of CD8 T cells in ankylosing spondylitis. Study-wide results and limits: Characteristic, it appeared, of ankylosing spondylitis blood was a TCR beta motif of several highly homologous variants.

TCRdb re-called the 5' RACE reads with MiXCR, one entry per CDR3 protein. This table holds around 130,000 distinct CDR3 sequences, approximately 17% found once. These receptors lack a known antigen. Sequenced material: blood, either unsorted or a sorted T cell fraction (not recorded which). These TCRs come from a male donor with ankylosing spondylitis.

This rearrangement joins TRBV19 to TRBJ1-1, with D possibly being TRBD1 (6 bases). Germline CDR1 is LNHDA and CDR2 is SQIVND (reference sequence). Between the trimmed V and J ends, which lost 5 bases and 1 base, there was a span of 14 bases. The CDR3 sequence is 15 residues long. The CDR3 here is CASSVWTAANTEAFF. In DNA, the CDR3 is TGTGCCAGTAGTGTTTGGACAGCAGCGAACACTGAAGCTTTCTTT. Using reference TRBV19 and TRBJ1-1 for the parts outside the CDR3, the full variable domain is DGGITQSPKYLFRKEGQNVTLSCEQNLNHDAMYWYRQDPGQGLRLIYYSQIVNDFQKGDIAEGYSVSREKKESFPLTVTSAQKNPTAFYLCASSVWTAANTEAFFGQGTRLTVV.

There are a few counts of this clonotype. The chain is built from TRBV27 and TRBJ2-1; D possibly corresponds to TRBD2 (5 bases). This CDR3 comprises 13 residues. V lost 0 bases and J lost 10, with 10 bases in between. From germline, CDR1 is MNHEY and CDR2 SMNVEV (reference sequence). CDR3 region: CASSLSFRGEQFF. The CDR3 DNA reads as TGTGCCAGCAGTTTATCTTTCCGAGGGGAGCAGTTCTTC.

The sample holds many counts of this clonotype. The J gene is TRBJ2-3, the V gene TRBV7-9; no firm D call. Germline V gene sequence: CDR1 SEHNR, CDR2 FQNEAQ (reference sequence). This CDR3 has 14 residues. V was trimmed by 3 bases and J by 0 bases, leaving 7 bases between them. CDR3 DNA sequence: TGTGCCAGCAGCTTTGTCTATAGCACAGATACGCAGTATTTT. Protein sequence: CASSFVYSTDTQYF.

The chain uses TRBV3-1 and TRBJ1-5, with TRBD1 matching over 7 bases. Trimming at V came to 4 bases and at J to 7 bases, leaving 13 bases not matched to a gene. The CDR3 extends over 16 amino acids. Germline CDR1 is LGHDT and CDR2 is YNNKEL (reference sequence). The CDR3, as DNA: TGTGCCAGCAGCCCCACTCTAGGGGGCGGGAGGCAGCCCCAGCATTTT. Translated, it gives CASSPTLGGGRQPQHF. The full variable domain, completed using reference TRBV3-1 and TRBJ1-5, is DTAVSQTPKYLVTQMGNDKSIKCEQNLGHDTMYWYKQDSKKFLKIMFSYNNKELIINETVPNRFSPKSPDKAHLNLHINSLELGDSAVYFCASSPTLGGGRQPQHFGDGTRLSIL.

This clonotype showed up just a few times. The V gene is TRBV20-1, the J gene TRBJ1-1; D not certain. The CDR3 loop spans 14 amino acids. Trimming removed 1 base from V and 4 bases from J, with 13 bases in between. In germline, CDR1 is DFQATT, CDR2 SNEGSKA (reference sequence). The CDR3 region is CSARGFTDGTEAFF. The CDR3 DNA reads TGCAGTGCTAGAGGCTTCACTGATGGCACTGAAGCTTTCTTT.

V gene TRBV6-1 combines with J gene TRBJ2-2; TRBD2 might be the D (5 bases). This CDR3 comprises 15 residues. V dropped 1 base and J dropped 5 bases, with 11 bases sitting between them. Germline V lookup: CDR1 MNHNS, CDR2 SASEGT. The CDR3 nucleotides read TGTGCCAGCAGTGAAGTAACTAGTGGAACCGGGGAGCTGTTTTTT. This sequence encodes CASSEVTSGTGELFF.

The chain is built from TRBV12-3 or TRBV12-4 and TRBJ2-5, with D unclear. The CDR3 covers 11 residues. V lost 6 bases and J lost 7, with 9 bases in between. The chain's CDR3 is CASSRVGTQYF. The CDR3 nucleotides read TGTGCCAGCAGCCGGGTGGGGACCCAGTACTTC.

The rearrangement joins TRBV5-1 to TRBJ2-7; 13 nucleotides line up with TRBD2. The CDR3 has 17 amino acids. From germline, CDR1 is SGHRS and CDR2 YFSETQ. V lost 4 bases to trimming and J lost 0 bases; unmatched junction nucleotides: 7. CDR3 nucleotide sequence: TGCGCCAGCAGCCCCGGGACTAGCGGGGTGAGCTCCTACGAGCAGTACTTC. It translates to CASSPGTSGVSSYEQYF.

This chain connects TRBV5-1 to TRBJ1-1, with 9 bases identical to TRBD1. Germline values: CDR1 SGHRS, CDR2 YFSETQ. With 0 bases clipped from V and 6 bases from J, the junction kept 3 bases outside the gene matches. The CDR3 is 14 residues long. The CDR3, as DNA: TGCGCCAGCAGCTTGGGGTACAGGGGGCCTGAAGCTTTCTTT. Protein sequence: CASSLGYRGPEAFF.

The V call is TRBV4-2, the J call TRBJ2-4; D may be TRBD1 (5 bases). The CDR3 length is 13 residues. The germline CDR1 and CDR2 sequences are LGHNA and YNFKEQ. Trimming cost V 8 bases and J 9 bases, with 17 bases left between them. CDR3 region: CASGNRIGAIQYF. The CDR3 DNA is TGTGCCAGCGGAAACCGAATAGGGGCCATTCAGTACTTC.

This clonotype was counted between two and nine times. The rearrangement joins TRBV3-1 to TRBJ2-7; no clear D. V was cut by 1 base and J by 5 bases, with 3 bases left in between. Germline CDR1 LGHDT, CDR2 YNNKEL (reference sequence). This CDR3 contains 11 residues. In DNA, the CDR3 is TGTGCCAGCAGCCAAGGGCACGAGCAGTACTTC. Its translation: CASSQGHEQYF.

The rearrangement links TRBV28 to TRBJ2-7, with D perhaps TRBD1 (6 bases). V shed 10 bases and J shed 4 bases, with 20 bases lying between them. The CDR3 is 14 residues long. Looked up from germline, CDR1 is MDHEN and CDR2 is SYDVKM. The CDR3 DNA is TGTGCCACCAAATTTCGGGACAATCCTTACGAGCAGTACTTC. Protein product: CATKFRDNPYEQYF.

DNA for the CDR3: TGTGCCAGCAGCCGGGACAGGGGTTGGGGGGACACTGAAGCTTTCTTT. Translation: CASSRDRGWGDTEAFF. This rearrangement joins TRBV9 to TRBJ1-1, with 10 bases that match TRBD1. The CDR3 loop spans 16 amino acids. Germline V gene lookup returns CDR1 SGDLS and CDR2 YYNGEE. With V trimmed by 4 bases and J by 3 bases, 9 bases remained unmatched.

This clonotype has a handful of counts. The rearrangement links TRBV4-3 to TRBJ2-7; D is ambiguous. Between the trimmed V and J ends, which lost 2 bases and 3 bases, there was a span of 17 bases. The CDR3 loop spans 16 amino acids. CDR1 is LGHNA, CDR2 YSLEER, per germline. This CDR3 reads CASSQHARPGYYEQYF. The CDR3 DNA reads as TGCGCCAGCAGCCAACACGCGCGACCGGGTTACTACGAGCAGTACTTC.

This clonotype was counted only a few times. The chain has TRBV3-1 and TRBJ2-7; no reliable D call. The CDR3 sequence is 12 residues long. In germline, CDR1 is LGHDT, CDR2 YNNKEL (reference sequence). V dropped 4 bases and J dropped 2 bases, with 6 bases sitting between them. CDR3 loop: CASSRLAYEQYF. CDR3 in DNA: TGTGCCAGCAGCCGGTTGGCCTACGAGCAGTACTTC.

The table lists this clonotype with a few counts. This sequence joins TRBV7-6 and TRBJ2-1; 9 bases align to TRBD2. Losses at the gene ends were 2 bases for V and 1 base for J; bases not matched to a gene: 0. The V gene's germline CDR1 is SGHVS and CDR2 FNYEAQ. The CDR3 covers 15 residues. Written as DNA, the CDR3 is TGTGCCAGCAGCTTAAGCGGGAGGTCCTACAATGAGCAGTTCTTC. It yields the protein CASSLSGRSYNEQFF.

Of note for this clonotype: The junction differs from germline at one of its ends, possibly a read error. This chain joins TRBV27 and TRBJ2-3, with 8 bases matching TRBD1. Germline-derived CDR1 and CDR2 are MNHEY and SMNVEV (reference sequence). CDR3 length equals 12 residues. DNA of the CDR3: TGTGCCAGCAGTCAGGGGGACAGGACTTCGGTCTTT. Its protein is CASSQGDRTSVF.